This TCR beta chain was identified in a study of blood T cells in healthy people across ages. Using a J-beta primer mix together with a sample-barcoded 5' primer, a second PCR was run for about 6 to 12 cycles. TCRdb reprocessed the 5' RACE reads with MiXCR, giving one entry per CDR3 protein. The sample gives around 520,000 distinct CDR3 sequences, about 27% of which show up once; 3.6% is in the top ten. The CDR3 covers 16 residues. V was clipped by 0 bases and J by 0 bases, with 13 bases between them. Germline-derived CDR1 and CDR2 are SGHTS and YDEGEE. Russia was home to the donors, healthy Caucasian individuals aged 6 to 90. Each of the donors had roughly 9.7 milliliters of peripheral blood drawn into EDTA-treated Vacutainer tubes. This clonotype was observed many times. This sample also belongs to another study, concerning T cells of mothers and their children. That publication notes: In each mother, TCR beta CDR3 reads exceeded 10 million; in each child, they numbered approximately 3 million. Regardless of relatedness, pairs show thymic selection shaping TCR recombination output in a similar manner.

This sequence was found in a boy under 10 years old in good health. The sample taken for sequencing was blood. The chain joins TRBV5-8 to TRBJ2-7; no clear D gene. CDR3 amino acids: CASSLESIGYSYEQYF. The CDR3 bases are TGTGCCAGCAGCTTGGAGTCGATAGGATACTCCTACGAGCAGTACTTC.